This TCR beta chain was recorded in a study of shared clonotypes between healthy human individuals. Study conclusions and caveats: Represented genetic and exposure-history diversity was restricted by having few donors. Large sequencing depth failed to make sorted-subset sequencing complete, rarefaction showed. Estimated richness values were generally larger in naive subsets than in memory subsets. How much donors shared clonotypes was expected to be affected by sequencing depth.

A few counts support this clone. Antigen unknown. Data came from immunoSEQ multiplex PCR; TCRdb stores just in-frame clones and leaves some out. Of about 2.1 million clones listed, more than 85% are singletons. As defined, naive CD8 cells were CD45RO-negative and positively selected for CCR7, with terminally differentiated effector memory CD45RA+ cells excluded. Trimming removed 3 bases at V and 4 bases at J, with 9 bases between. This CDR3 is 13 amino acids long. Germline V gene lookup returns CDR1 SQVTM and CDR2 ANQGSEA. The chain couples TRBV29-1 to TRBJ2-2; D unresolved. Sequencing was carried out using naive CD8+ T cells from PBMCs. The sequence derives from a man between 18 and 35 years old in good health. Some clones in this sample may be carry-over from other donors' samples. The CDR3 DNA sequence: TGCAGCGTTGATGACGTAGGCACCGGGGAGCTGTTTTTT. This translates into CSVDDVGTGELFF.